This T cell receptor (beta chain) was recovered during a study of blood T cell repertoires in COVID-19. As for the study in general: Spain, Italy and the United States supplied samples that represented acute and convalescent COVID-19. Sources were T cells, B-cell-depleted T cells, or PBMCs; the material itself was cDNA or gDNA.

Some clones are missing from TCRdb's copy, which holds only in-frame ones; the method was immunoSEQ multiplex PCR. Of around 220,000 clones listed, approximately 80% are singletons. This clone was seen only a few times. Germline values: CDR1 MNHNY, CDR2 SVGAGI (reference sequence). V was shortened by 6 bases and J by 1 base, with 6 bases between the two germline ends. The CDR3 is 12 residues long. V usage is TRBV6-6 and J usage is TRBJ1-1, with D possibly matching TRBD1 (6 bases). This receptor was identified in a man in his thirties or forties with active or convalescent COVID-19. Sequencing input: peripheral blood. The CDR3 protein is CASRDRNTEAFF. The CDR3 nucleotides read TGTGCCAGCAGGGACAGGAACACTGAAGCTTTCTTT.